This record looks at one T cell receptor beta chain sequence and its context. This entry is derived from a study of a mutant IDH1 vaccine in newly diagnosed glioma. Study context: Most had both radiotherapy and temozolomide beforehand; others had only one.

The sample's time point: baseline, week 1 (first vaccination visit). Treatment defined: pre-vaccination baseline after standard-of-care therapy. Data came from immunoSEQ multiplex PCR; TCRdb stores just in-frame clones and leaves some out. The data show 85,000 to 100,000 clones, approximately 90% seen once. The CDR3 totals 15 residues. CDR1 and CDR2 from the germline V gene are SGHNT and YENEEA. Trimming removed 5 bases from V and 3 bases from J, with 16 bases in between. The receptor was isolated from a woman aged 45-59 years with glioma. The sample was PBMCs, taken from a glioma patient treated with radiotherapy, temozolomide or both. The chain carries TRBV11-3 and TRBJ1-1; the D gene is possibly TRBD1 (5 bases). The CDR3 DNA reads TGTGCCAGCAGCCCCGGGGGGGATTTGGACACTGAAGCTTTCTTT. This gives the protein CASSPGGDLDTEAFF.